These 20 T cell receptor beta chains came from one sample sequenced in a study of siplizumab effects on memory and regulatory T cells. Repertoires were generated with immunoSEQ multiplex PCR, while TCRdb's copy carries only in-frame clones and drops some. The sample contains tens of thousands of clones, 75% to 90% of which appear only once. Sequencing was carried out using memory CD4+ T cells sorted from blood. The receptors were sampled from a human donor in good health.

This chain connects TRBV2 to TRBJ1-5; 9 bases align to TRBD1. V lost 6 bases and J lost 4; bases outside the gene matches: 4. This CDR3 is built from 14 residues. The germline gives CDR1 SNHLY, CDR2 FYNNEI. CDR3 sequence reads: CASRDDRGNQPQHF. As DNA, the CDR3 is TGTGCCAGCAGGGATGACAGGGGGAATCAGCCCCAGCATTTT.

This chain links TRBV5-1 with TRBJ2-7, with TRBD1 matching 7 bases. Per germline, CDR1 SGHRS and CDR2 YFSETQ. The CDR3 sequence is 14 residues long. V trimming: 1 base; J trimming: 2 bases; junction bases outside the gene matches: 3. CDR3 residues: CASSLTTGTYEQYF. CDR3 in DNA: TGCGCCAGCAGCTTGACGACAGGGACCTACGAGCAGTACTTC.

The V gene is TRBV5-4, the J gene TRBJ2-3; 8 bases line up with TRBD2. Looked up from germline, CDR1 is SGHNT and CDR2 is YYREEE (reference sequence). This CDR3 is 15 amino acids long. V shed 3 bases, J shed 5 bases, and the junction held 8 bases outside the gene matches. The CDR3 sequence: CASSSGGLSVDTQYF. For the CDR3, the DNA is TGTGCCAGCAGCTCGGGGGGGCTGAGTGTAGATACGCAGTATTTT.

The J gene is TRBJ2-2, the V gene TRBV7-9, with D perhaps TRBD2 (6 bases). The CDR3 is made up of 15 amino acids. V was shortened by 5 bases and J by 3 bases, with 13 bases between the two germline ends. The germline V gene encodes CDR1 SEHNR and CDR2 FQNEAQ (reference sequence). CDR3 protein: CASSQDSGDTGELFF. The CDR3, as DNA: TGTGCCAGCAGCCAGGACTCGGGGGACACCGGGGAGCTGTTTTTT.

The gene calls are TRBV6-1 and TRBJ1-1; the match to TRBD1 covers 9 bases. In germline, CDR1 is MNHNS, CDR2 SASEGT. The CDR3 has 14 amino acids. Unmatched junction bases numbered 7, after V lost 7 bases and J lost 4 bases. Here the CDR3 reads CASNQQGAGTEAFF. The CDR3 DNA sequence: TGTGCCAGCAACCAACAGGGGGCTGGCACTGAAGCTTTCTTT.

The CDR3 loop reads CASSPTGTGVYEQFF. CDR3 nucleotides: TGCGCCAGCAGCCCCACCGGGACAGGGGTCTATGAGCAGTTCTTC. The chain recombines TRBV4-1 with TRBJ2-1, with TRBD1 identical over 10 bases. Germline lookup yields CDR1 MGHRA and CDR2 YSYEKL. J gave up 8 bases and V 4 bases, and 8 bases lay outside the gene matches. The CDR3 is made up of 15 amino acids.

This chain links TRBV5-1 with TRBJ1-6; no definite D call. The length of the CDR3 is 15 residues. The germline CDR1 and CDR2 sequences are SGHRS and YFSETQ. The germline V and J ends were trimmed by 1 base and 3 bases, with 8 bases remaining between them. The CDR3: CASSLRARYNSPLHF. In DNA form, the CDR3 reads TGCGCCAGCAGCTTGAGGGCACGCTATAATTCACCCCTCCACTTT.

J is TRBJ1-2 and V is TRBV5-1; weak D call: TRBD1 (5 bases). The CDR3 loop spans 14 amino acids. V was trimmed by 0 bases and J by 8 bases, leaving 14 bases between them. In germline, CDR1 is SGHRS, CDR2 YFSETQ. CDR3 nucleotides: TGCGCCAGCAGCTTGGCCCCCGAACGGGGCGGCTACACCTTC. This sequence encodes CASSLAPERGGYTF.

This clone came up once. The rearrangement uses TRBV7-8 and TRBJ2-1; D is possibly TRBD1 (6 bases). Trimming took off 2 bases at V and 4 bases at J, with 15 bases between the two ends. The CDR3 is 16 residues long. The germline CDR1 and CDR2 sequences are SGHVS and FQNEAQ. CDR3 nucleotides: TGTGCCAGCAGCTTAAGGGCGGACAGAGGGTACAATGAGCAGTTCTTC. Translated: CASSLRADRGYNEQFF.

The chain carries TRBV14 and TRBJ2-1; no clear D. Trimming removed 0 bases from V and 3 bases from J, with 9 bases in between. Looked up from germline, CDR1 is SGHDN and CDR2 is FVKESK. The CDR3 length is 15 residues. The CDR3 DNA reads as TGTGCCAGCAGCCAAGAAGTAAGTTTCTACAATGAGCAGTTCTTC. Its translation is CASSQEVSFYNEQFF.

This sequence joins TRBV27 and TRBJ2-1; possible D gene TRBD1, 5 bases. There are 13 residues in the CDR3. Looked up from germline, CDR1 is MNHEY and CDR2 is SMNVEV (reference sequence). Trimming left V 5 bases short and J 7 bases short, with 12 bases between. CDR3 protein: CASSTRNRNEQFF. DNA of the CDR3: TGTGCCAGCAGTACCCGGAACAGGAATGAGCAGTTCTTC.

CDR3 amino acids: CASSLGPSGAYNEQFF. The CDR3, as DNA: TGCGCCAGCAGCTTGGGGCCTAGCGGGGCCTACAATGAGCAGTTCTTC. The V gene is TRBV5-1, the J gene TRBJ2-1; 9 nucleotides line up with TRBD2. Germline V lookup: CDR1 SGHRS, CDR2 YFSETQ. V lost 0 bases, J lost 2 bases, and 3 bases stayed unmatched. The CDR3 has 16 amino acids.

This chain's CDR3 is CASNPSRRTYYGYTF. The CDR3 coding sequence is TGTGCCAGTAACCCGTCGCGCAGGACCTACTATGGCTACACCTTC. The rearrangement uses TRBV19 and TRBJ1-2; the D is unclear. CDR1 is LNHDA and CDR2 is SQIVND in the germline V gene (reference sequence). CDR3 length equals 15 residues. Trimming removed 7 bases at V and 3 bases at J, with 18 bases between.

In its sample, this clone was seen once. The chain links TRBV19 to TRBJ2-3; the match to TRBD1 covers 7 bases. There are 14 residues in the CDR3. CDR1 LNHDA and CDR2 SQIVND come from the germline V gene (reference sequence). Trimming took 5 bases from V and 7 from J; bases not matched to a gene: 9. CDR3: CASSSPGQLNTQYF. CDR3 in DNA: TGTGCCAGTAGTTCTCCGGGACAGTTGAATACGCAGTATTTT. The whole variable domain, remainder taken from reference TRBV19 and TRBJ2-3, is DGGITQSPKYLFRKEGQNVTLSCEQNLNHDAMYWYRQDPGQGLRLIYYSQIVNDFQKGDIAEGYSVSREKKESFPLTVTSAQKNPTAFYLCASSSPGQLNTQYFGPGTRLTVL.

This chain joins TRBV6-6 and TRBJ1-4, with unresolved D. This CDR3 region has 16 residues. Trimming cost V 5 bases and J 0 bases, with 13 bases left between them. The germline gives CDR1 MNHNY, CDR2 SVGAGI (reference sequence). The CDR3 region is CASSPGKSSTNEKLFF. CDR3 sequence (DNA): TGTGCCAGCAGTCCGGGGAAAAGCTCAACTAATGAAAAACTGTTTTTT.

The J gene is TRBJ1-3, the V gene TRBV6-1, with 9 bases fitting TRBD1. V trimming: 4 bases; J trimming: 3 bases; junction bases outside the gene matches: 4. Germline CDR1 reads MNHNS; CDR2 reads SASEGT. This CDR3 comprises 15 residues. The CDR3 DNA follows: TGTGCCAGCAGTGTCCGGGACAGGGTTGGAAACACCATATATTTT. This codes for CASSVRDRVGNTIYF.

V gene TRBV7-8 combines with J gene TRBJ2-1; D call uncertain. The CDR3 sequence is 12 residues long. Germline-derived CDR1 and CDR2 are SGHVS and FQNEAQ. V lost 3 bases to trimming and J lost 5 bases, with 5 bases between them. The CDR3 protein is CASSLQHNEQFF. CDR3 coding DNA: TGTGCCAGCAGCTTGCAGCACAATGAGCAGTTCTTC.

The rearrangement uses TRBV27 and TRBJ2-3; TRBD2 matches at 7 bases. After removal of 2 bases from V and 3 bases from J, the junction contained 8 bases not matched to a gene. Germline loops: CDR1 MNHEY, CDR2 SMNVEV (reference sequence). The CDR3 totals 16 residues. The CDR3 loop is CASSLGGGGLTDTQYF. As DNA, the CDR3 is TGTGCCAGCAGTTTAGGAGGCGGGGGTTTAACAGATACGCAGTATTTT.

The rearrangement uses TRBV6-6 and TRBJ1-2, with D uncertain. The CDR3 has 13 amino acids. CDR1 is MNHNY, CDR2 SVGAGI, per germline (reference sequence). V was trimmed by 7 bases and J by 3 bases, leaving 12 bases between them. CDR3 sequence (DNA): TGTGCCAGCACCCCCAGCGGTGACTATGGCTACACCTTC. This encodes CASTPSGDYGYTF.

There are a few counts of this clone. The V gene is TRBV10-3, the J gene TRBJ1-4; no clear D gene. V lost 3 bases and J lost 0, with 8 bases in between. The CDR3 has 15 amino acids. Germline lookup yields CDR1 ENHRY and CDR2 SYGVKD. CDR3 nucleotides: TGTGCCATCAGTGACGTAGATTCAACTAATGAAAAACTGTTTTTT. It encodes CAISDVDSTNEKLFF.